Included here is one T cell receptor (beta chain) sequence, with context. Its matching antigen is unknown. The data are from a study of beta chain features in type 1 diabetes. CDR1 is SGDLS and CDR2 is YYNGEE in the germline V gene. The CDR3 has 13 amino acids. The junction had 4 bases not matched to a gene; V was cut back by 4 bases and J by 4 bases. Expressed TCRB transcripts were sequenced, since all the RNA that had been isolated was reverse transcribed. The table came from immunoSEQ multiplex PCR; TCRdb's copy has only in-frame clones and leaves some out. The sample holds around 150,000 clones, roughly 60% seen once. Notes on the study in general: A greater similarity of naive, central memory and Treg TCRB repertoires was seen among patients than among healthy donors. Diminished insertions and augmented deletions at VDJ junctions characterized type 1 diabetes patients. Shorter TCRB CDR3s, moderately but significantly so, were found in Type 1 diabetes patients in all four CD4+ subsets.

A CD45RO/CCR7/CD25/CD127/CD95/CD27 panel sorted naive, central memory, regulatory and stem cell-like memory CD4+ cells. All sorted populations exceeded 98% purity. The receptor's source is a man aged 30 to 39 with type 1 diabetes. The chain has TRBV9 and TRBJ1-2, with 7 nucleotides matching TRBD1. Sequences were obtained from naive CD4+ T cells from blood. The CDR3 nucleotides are TGTGCCAGCAGCTCAACAGGGGTCTATGGCTACACCTTC. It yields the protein CASSSTGVYGYTF.